One and the same sample provided the 24 T cell receptor beta chains below, sequenced in a study of T-cell reconstitution after alpha-beta-depleted transplantation in children (dated by TCRdb to the mid-2010s). The library was generated by PCR. Sequencing was carried out with an Illumina HiSeq 2500. Molecular barcoding was employed in the preparation of TCR libraries, with unique molecular identifiers being used to normalize TCRbeta repertoire quantification. TCRdb took the public reads, trimmed them with fastp at Q25, ran MiXCR for clone calling and kept in-frame beta chains. All rows with the same CDR3 protein become a single entry with the most common DNA and genes. This sample is represented by 600,000 to 700,000 distinct CDR3 sequences; roughly 17% of them were singletons. Of the sample, about 1.1% is held by the ten largest clones. The sample consisted of PBMCs from the stem cell graft donor, taken from the stem cell graft. The receptors come from a human donor who donated a stem cell graft to a child with acute myeloid leukemia.

This clonotype was seen at least ten times. The rearrangement uses TRBV7-2 and TRBJ1-5, with TRBD1 matching over 7 bases. The CDR3 contains 15 residues. Germline trimming cut 3 bases from V and 8 bases from J; bases unmatched to any gene: 10. Germline CDR1 and CDR2: SGHTA and FQGNSA. CDR3 bases: TGTGCCAGCAGCTTGGCCCTAGGGGGCCGAGAGCCCCAGCATTTT. Its protein is CASSLALGGREPQHF.

The count of this clonotype is one. The chain's CDR3 is CSVPYEQYV. CDR3 DNA sequence: TGCAGCGTTCCCTACGAGCAGTACGTC. The rearrangement links TRBV29-1 to TRBJ2-7; D is ambiguous. The germline CDR1 and CDR2 sequences are SQVTM and ANQGSEA. The length of the CDR3 is 9 residues. Between the trimmed V and J ends, which lost 5 bases and 2 bases, there was a span of 1 base.

V and J are TRBV6-1 and TRBJ2-5; maybe TRBD1 (7 bases). Germline V gene data show CDR1 as MNHNS and CDR2 as SASEGT. This CDR3 is 15 amino acids long. Deletions cut 5 bases from V and 5 bases from J, with 18 bases between. DNA for the CDR3: TGTGCCAGCAGTACCCACAGGGGAGGAGGGGAGACCCAGTACTTC. This translates into CASSTHRGGGETQYF.

This clonotype was seen only a few times. The rearrangement uses TRBV7-9 and TRBJ2-5; D remains ambiguous. V dropped 1 base and J dropped 2 bases, with 11 bases sitting between them. The CDR3 runs 15 residues. Germline V CDR1 and CDR2: SEHNR, FQNEAQ (reference sequence). CDR3 DNA: TGTGCCAGCAGCTTAGGCCTCCATCCACAAGAGACCCAGTACTTC. Protein product: CASSLGLHPQETQYF.

This clonotype was seen many times. The V call is TRBV15, the J call TRBJ1-1; 7 bases align to TRBD1. V trimming: 6 bases; J trimming: 1 base; junction bases outside the gene matches: 5. The CDR3 is made up of 14 amino acids. Germline V CDR1 and CDR2: LNHNV, YYDKDF (reference sequence). The CDR3 DNA is TGTGCCACCAGACCGGGACAGCAGAACACTGAAGCTTTCTTT. This encodes CATRPGQQNTEAFF.

The genes are TRBV24-1 and TRBJ1-2; D remains ambiguous. The CDR3 is made up of 12 amino acids. Trimming stripped 3 bases from V and 4 bases from J, with 5 bases between. Germline loops: CDR1 KGHDR, CDR2 SFDVKD. In nucleotides, the CDR3 is TGTGCCACCAGTGATCCAGCCTATGGCTACACCTTC. It specifies CATSDPAYGYTF.

The genes are TRBV15 and TRBJ2-1; maybe TRBD1 (6 bases). Germline V gives CDR1 LNHNV, CDR2 YYDKDF (reference sequence). V was shortened by 4 bases and J by 2 bases, with 18 bases between the two germline ends. The CDR3 is 17 amino acids. The CDR3 region is CATSTLGGQTPYNEQFF. In nucleotides, the CDR3 is TGTGCCACCAGCACACTAGGGGGTCAAACCCCCTACAATGAGCAGTTCTTC.

This clonotype occurred many times. The V gene is TRBV5-1, the J gene TRBJ1-5; a weak D match, TRBD1 (5 bases). V was clipped by 2 bases and J by 0 bases, with 9 bases between them. The CDR3 extends over 15 amino acids. The germline V gene has CDR1 SGHRS and CDR2 YFSETQ. CDR3 residues: CASSLTGYSNQPQHF. The CDR3 nucleotides are TGCGCCAGCAGCTTAACAGGTTATAGCAATCAGCCCCAGCATTTT.

This clonotype was counted ten times or more. The chain carries TRBV4-3 and TRBJ2-1; 8 nucleotides match TRBD2. Trimming took 5 bases from V and 6 from J; bases not matched to a gene: 12. The CDR3 covers 16 residues. Germline V gives CDR1 LGHNA, CDR2 YSLEER. CDR3 amino acids: CASSLRAAGVINEQFF. In DNA, the CDR3 is TGCGCCAGCAGCTTAAGGGCAGCGGGGGTCATCAATGAGCAGTTCTTC.

V usage is TRBV7-9 and J usage is TRBJ2-3; no clear D. Germline CDR1 SEHNR, CDR2 FQNEAQ (reference sequence). The V end lost 5 bases, the J end lost 6 bases, and 9 bases lay between the germline ends. The CDR3 contains 12 residues. CDR3 protein: CASSIGGDTQYF. DNA for the CDR3: TGTGCCAGCAGCATCGGTGGGGATACGCAGTATTTT.

V gene TRBV28 combines with J gene TRBJ2-1, with D possibly being TRBD2 (6 bases). V was trimmed by 3 bases and J by 3 bases, leaving 18 bases between them. From germline, CDR1 is MDHEN and CDR2 SYDVKM. This CDR3 is 17 amino acids long. The CDR3 region is CASSFVAGQSCYNEQFF. DNA for the CDR3: TGTGCCAGCAGTTTTGTCGCGGGGCAGAGCTGCTACAATGAGCAGTTCTTC.

This clonotype was seen ten or more times. The chain recombines TRBV15 with TRBJ2-3; D remains unclear. Germline assignment: CDR1 LNHNV and CDR2 YYDKDF (reference sequence). The CDR3 has 14 amino acids. V was trimmed by 3 bases and J by 6 bases, leaving 13 bases between them. The CDR3 DNA reads as TGTGCCACCAGCAGTAGCAGGCCCATCGATACGCAGTATTTT. It codes for CATSSSRPIDTQYF. The full variable domain, with the rest looked up from reference TRBV15 and TRBJ2-3, is DAMVIQNPRYQVTQFGKPVTLSCSQTLNHNVMYWYQQKSSQAPKLLFHYYDKDFNNEADTPDNFQSRRPNTSFCFLDIRSPGLGDTAMYLCATSSSRPIDTQYFGPGTRLTVL.

The V and J genes are TRBV12-3 or TRBV12-4 and TRBJ2-4; D possibly matches TRBD1 or TRBD2 (5 bases each). The CDR3 is 20 amino acids. V was cut by 3 bases and J by 0 bases, with 24 bases left in between. The CDR3, as DNA: TGTGCCAGCAGTTTGCTACTTGGGTTCGGGGCGGCTCTAGCCAAAAACATTCAGTACTTC. It is translated as CASSLLLGFGAALAKNIQYF.

This sequence joins TRBV5-1 and TRBJ2-1; the D is unclear. The CDR3 runs to 14 residues. Germline-derived CDR1 and CDR2 are SGHRS and YFSETQ. V was shortened by 5 bases and J by 0 bases, with 9 bases between the two germline ends. The chain's CDR3 is CASRGNGSYNEQFF. Written as DNA, the CDR3 is TGCGCCAGCAGGGGCAACGGCTCCTACAATGAGCAGTTCTTC.

Many counts were recorded for this clonotype. The V gene is TRBV29-1, the J gene TRBJ2-5; 7 bases line up with TRBD1. CDR1 SQVTM and CDR2 ANQGSEA come from the germline V gene. Losses at the gene ends were 8 bases for V and 6 bases for J; bases not matched to a gene: 12. The CDR3 loop spans 13 amino acids. CDR3 nucleotides: TGCAGCCTGACCCTGACAGGGATAAAGACCCAGTACTTC. Translation: CSLTLTGIKTQYF.

This clonotype was counted a few times. The chain employs TRBV18 and TRBJ1-4; 7 positions match TRBD1. CDR3 length: 13 residues. Germline CDR1 is KGHSH and CDR2 is LQKENI. V shed 3 bases and J 7 bases; nucleotides not matched to a gene: 2. The CDR3, as DNA: TGTGCCAGCTCACCTGGACAGGTTGAAAAACTGTTTTTT. This encodes CASSPGQVEKLFF.

This clonotype was recorded a few times. This rearrangement joins TRBV20-1 to TRBJ2-3, with 7 bases fitting TRBD2. This CDR3 has 16 amino acids. Germline trimming cut 5 bases from V and 0 bases from J; bases unmatched to any gene: 11. Germline CDR1 reads DFQATT; CDR2 reads SNEGSKA (reference sequence). The CDR3 loop is CSAGAAGISSTDTQYF. The CDR3 DNA is TGCAGTGCTGGAGCAGCGGGAATTTCAAGCACAGATACGCAGTATTTT.

This clonotype was counted a few times. The chain recombines TRBV27 with TRBJ2-7, with TRBD1 identical over 9 bases. CDR3 length: 18 amino acids. With 0 bases clipped from V and 4 bases from J, the junction kept 13 bases outside the gene matches. Looked up from germline, CDR1 is MNHEY and CDR2 is SMNVEV (reference sequence). The CDR3, as DNA: TGTGCCAGCAGTTTATCGAGAACCCGGGGGGACAGGGTGTACGAGCAGTACTTC. Translation gives CASSLSRTRGDRVYEQYF.

The gene calls are TRBV12-3 or TRBV12-4 and TRBJ2-2, with TRBD1 matching over 10 bases. V gave up 7 bases and J gave up 6 bases; unmatched junction bases: 5. CDR3 size: 14 residues. The CDR3: CASIPDRGAGELFF. CDR3 coding DNA: TGTGCCAGCATCCCGGACAGGGGGGCCGGGGAGCTGTTTTTT.

This clonotype appeared many times. The V and J genes are TRBV10-3 and TRBJ2-3; 9 bases agree with TRBD1. V trimming: 4 bases; J trimming: 2 bases; junction bases outside the gene matches: 4. The CDR3 covers 15 residues. Per the germline V gene, CDR1 is ENHRY and CDR2 is SYGVKD. This CDR3 is CAISGGQGYTDTQYF. CDR3 nucleotide sequence: TGTGCCATCAGTGGGGGACAGGGCTACACAGATACGCAGTATTTT.

In this sample, this clonotype turned up many times. The V and J genes are TRBV20-1 and TRBJ2-1; D remains unclear. The V end lost 0 bases, the J end lost 7 bases, and 10 bases lay between the germline ends. CDR1 and CDR2 from the germline V gene are DFQATT and SNEGSKA (reference sequence). CDR3 size: 13 residues. The CDR3 is CSARDLLGNEQFF. CDR3 DNA sequence: TGCAGTGCTAGAGATCTTTTGGGGAATGAGCAGTTCTTC.

This clonotype came up many times. The chain recombines TRBV7-2 with TRBJ1-4; no firm D call. This CDR3 region has 16 residues. Germline loops: CDR1 SGHTA, CDR2 FQGNSA. V lost 1 base, J lost 8 bases, and 17 bases lay in between. Here the CDR3 reads CASSLVGFRRREKLFF. Here the CDR3 DNA reads TGTGCCAGCAGCTTAGTGGGATTCCGAAGACGGGAAAAACTGTTTTTT.

This sequence joins TRBV13 and TRBJ1-6; D unclear. Trimming took 2 bases from V and 7 from J, leaving 6 bases between them. This CDR3 comprises 13 residues. Germline values: CDR1 PRHDT, CDR2 FYEKMQ (reference sequence). The CDR3 loop is CASSLNANSPLHF. The DNA for the CDR3 is TGTGCCAGCAGCTTAAACGCCAATTCACCCCTCCACTTT.

This clonotype occurred many times. The chain carries TRBV12-3 or TRBV12-4 and TRBJ1-2; D might be TRBD1 (5 bases). Between the trimmed V and J ends, which lost 4 bases and 7 bases, there was a span of 16 bases. The CDR3 is made up of 14 amino acids. The CDR3 DNA is TGTGCCAGCAGTTCAAAGGAGACAGATCCTGGCTACACCTTC. Its translation: CASSSKETDPGYTF.